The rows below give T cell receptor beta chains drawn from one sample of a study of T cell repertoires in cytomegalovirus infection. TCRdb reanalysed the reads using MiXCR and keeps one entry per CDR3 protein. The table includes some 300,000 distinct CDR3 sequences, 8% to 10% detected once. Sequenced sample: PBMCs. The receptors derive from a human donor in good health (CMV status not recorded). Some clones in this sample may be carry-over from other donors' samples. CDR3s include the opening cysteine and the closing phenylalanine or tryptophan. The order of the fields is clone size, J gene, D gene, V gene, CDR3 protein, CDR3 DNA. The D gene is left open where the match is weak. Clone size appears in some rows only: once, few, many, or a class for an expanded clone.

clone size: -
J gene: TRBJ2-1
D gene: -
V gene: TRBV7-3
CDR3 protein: CASSLDLDSSNEQFF
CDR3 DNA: TGTGCCAGCAGCTTAGATTTGGATAGTAGCAATGAGCAGTTCTTC

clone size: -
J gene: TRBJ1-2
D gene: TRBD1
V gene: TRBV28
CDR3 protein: CASSLAGGGSGYGYTF
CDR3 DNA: TGTGCCAGCAGTTTAGCAGGGGGAGGGTCCGGCTATGGCTACACCTTC

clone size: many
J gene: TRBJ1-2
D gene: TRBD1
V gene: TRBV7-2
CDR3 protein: CASSFPASAGGGYGYTF
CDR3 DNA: TGTGCCAGCAGCTTCCCGGCTTCGGCAGGGGGCGGCTATGGCTACACCTTC

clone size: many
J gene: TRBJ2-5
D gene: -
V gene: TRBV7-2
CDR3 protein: CASSSGLQETQYF
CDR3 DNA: TGTGCCAGCAGCTCGGGACTGCAAGAGACCCAGTACTTC

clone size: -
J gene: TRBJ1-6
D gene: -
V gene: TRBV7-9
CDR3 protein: CASSLALMGGASNSPLHF
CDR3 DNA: TGTGCCAGCAGCTTAGCGCTAATGGGGGGGGCAAGTAATTCACCCCTCCACTTT

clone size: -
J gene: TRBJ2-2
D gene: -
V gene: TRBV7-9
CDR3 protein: CASISGGGGPDTGELFF
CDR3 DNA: TGTGCCAGCATTTCCGGGGGAGGAGGCCCGGACACCGGGGAGCTGTTTTTT

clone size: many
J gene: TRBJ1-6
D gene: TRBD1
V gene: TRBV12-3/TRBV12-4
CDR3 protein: CASSRDSLLNSPLHF
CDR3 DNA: TGTGCCAGCAGCCGGGACAGCCTGCTAAATTCACCCCTCCACTTT

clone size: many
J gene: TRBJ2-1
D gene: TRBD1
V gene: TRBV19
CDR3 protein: CASTGTGVHNEQFF
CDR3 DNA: TGTGCCAGTACCGGGACAGGGGTACACAATGAGCAGTTCTTC

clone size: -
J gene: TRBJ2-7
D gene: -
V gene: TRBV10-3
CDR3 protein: CAIRVQKQGLGSYEQYF
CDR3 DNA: TGTGCCATCAGGGTTCAGAAACAGGGTTTAGGCTCCTACGAGCAGTACTTC

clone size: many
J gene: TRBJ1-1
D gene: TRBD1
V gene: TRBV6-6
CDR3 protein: CASSDRGAGRGTEAFF
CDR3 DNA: TGTGCCAGCAGTGACAGGGGGGCGGGGAGGGGCACTGAAGCTTTCTTT

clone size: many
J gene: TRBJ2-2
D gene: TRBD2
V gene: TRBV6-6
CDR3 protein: CASRRGGSNTGELFF
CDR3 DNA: TGTGCCAGCAGACGGGGGGGGTCGAACACCGGGGAGCTGTTTTTT

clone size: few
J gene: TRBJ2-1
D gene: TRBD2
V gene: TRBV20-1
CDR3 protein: CSATPLEGGNEQFF
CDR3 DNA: TGCAGTGCCACGCCCCTGGAGGGAGGGAATGAGCAGTTCTTC

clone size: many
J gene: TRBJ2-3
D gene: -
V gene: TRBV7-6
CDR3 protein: CASSRVEDTQYF
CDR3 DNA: TGTGCCAGCAGCAGAGTTGAAGATACGCAGTATTTT

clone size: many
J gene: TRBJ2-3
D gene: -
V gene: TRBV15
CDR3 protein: CATSRDGQPTDTQYF
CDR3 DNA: TGTGCCACCAGCAGGGACGGACAGCCCACAGATACGCAGTATTTT

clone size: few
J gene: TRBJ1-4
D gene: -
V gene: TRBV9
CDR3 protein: CASSPRGNEKLFF
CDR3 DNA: TGTGCCAGCAGCCCCCGGGGGAATGAAAAACTGTTTTTT

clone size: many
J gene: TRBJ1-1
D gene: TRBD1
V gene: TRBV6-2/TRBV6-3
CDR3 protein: CASTLQGERAEAFF
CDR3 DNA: TGTGCCAGCACCCTACAGGGGGAAAGGGCTGAAGCTTTCTTT

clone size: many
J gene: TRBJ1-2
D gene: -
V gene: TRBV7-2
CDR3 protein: CASSPDRTPNYGYTF
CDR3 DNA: TGTGCCAGCAGCCCTGACCGGACCCCTAACTATGGCTACACCTTC

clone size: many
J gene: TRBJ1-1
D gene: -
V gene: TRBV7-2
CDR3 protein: CASSLVRNTEAFF
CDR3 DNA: TGTGCCAGCAGCTTAGTTAGGAACACTGAAGCTTTCTTT

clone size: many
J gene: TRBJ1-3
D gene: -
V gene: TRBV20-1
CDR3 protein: CSARRGGNTIYF
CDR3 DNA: TGCAGTGCCAGGCGGGGCGGAAACACCATATATTTT

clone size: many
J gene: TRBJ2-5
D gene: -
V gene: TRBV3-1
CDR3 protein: CASSQDGGSQETQYF
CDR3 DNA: TGTGCCAGCAGCCAAGATGGTGGCAGCCAAGAGACCCAGTACTTC

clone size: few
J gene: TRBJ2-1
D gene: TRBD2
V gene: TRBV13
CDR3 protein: CASSFSGVVLDEQFF
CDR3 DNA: TGTGCCAGCAGCTTCAGCGGGGTAGTCTTGGATGAGCAGTTCTTC

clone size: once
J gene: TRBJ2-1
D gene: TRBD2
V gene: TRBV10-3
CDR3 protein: CAIKFAGAASSYNEQFF
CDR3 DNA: TGTGCCATCAAATTTGCGGGAGCGGCAAGCTCCTACAATGAGCAGTTCTTC

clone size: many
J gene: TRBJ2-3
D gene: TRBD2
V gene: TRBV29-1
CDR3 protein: CSVASGGADTQYF
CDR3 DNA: TGCAGCGTTGCCAGCGGGGGAGCAGATACGCAGTATTTT

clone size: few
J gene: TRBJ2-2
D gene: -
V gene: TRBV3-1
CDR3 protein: CASSLKMPRVTGELFF
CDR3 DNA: TGTGCCAGCAGCCTAAAGATGCCCAGGGTTACCGGGGAGCTGTTTTTT

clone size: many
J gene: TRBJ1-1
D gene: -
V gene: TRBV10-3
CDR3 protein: CAISRGQGTEAFF
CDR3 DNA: TGTGCCATCAGTAGGGGTCAGGGCACTGAAGCTTTCTTT

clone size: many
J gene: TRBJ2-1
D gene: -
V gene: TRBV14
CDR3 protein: CASSQGFASYNEQFF
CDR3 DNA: TGTGCCAGCAGCCAGGGTTTTGCGTCCTACAATGAGCAGTTCTTC

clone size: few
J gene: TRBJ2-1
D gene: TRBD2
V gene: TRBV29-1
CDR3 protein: CSVSSGSSYNEQFF
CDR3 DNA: TGCAGCGTCTCCAGCGGGAGCTCCTACAATGAGCAGTTCTTC

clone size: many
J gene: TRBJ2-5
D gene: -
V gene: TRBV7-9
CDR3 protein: CASSFRTGKETQYF
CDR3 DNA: TGTGCCAGCAGCTTCCGGACTGGTAAAGAGACCCAGTACTTC

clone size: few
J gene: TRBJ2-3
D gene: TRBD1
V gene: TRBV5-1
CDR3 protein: CASSFQGPGQIFSDTQYF
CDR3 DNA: TGCGCCAGCAGCTTTCAGGGGCCGGGACAGATCTTTTCGGATACGCAGTATTTT

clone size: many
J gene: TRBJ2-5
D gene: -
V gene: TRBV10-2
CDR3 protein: CASSSDRRSGWETQYF
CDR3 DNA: TGCGCCAGCAGTTCCGACAGAAGGTCAGGTTGGGAGACCCAGTACTTC

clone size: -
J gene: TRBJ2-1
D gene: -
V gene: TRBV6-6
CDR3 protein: CASSQGWREQFF
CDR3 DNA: TGTGCCAGCAGTCAGGGTTGGAGAGAGCAGTTCTTC

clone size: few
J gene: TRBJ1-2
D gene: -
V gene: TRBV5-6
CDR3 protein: CASSGGGARHGYTF
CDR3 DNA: TGTGCCAGCAGCGGAGGGGGGGCGCGGCATGGCTACACCTTC

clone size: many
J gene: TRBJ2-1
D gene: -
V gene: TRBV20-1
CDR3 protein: CSASIPGSYNEQFF
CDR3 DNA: TGCAGTGCTAGTATCCCCGGCAGCTACAATGAGCAGTTCTTC

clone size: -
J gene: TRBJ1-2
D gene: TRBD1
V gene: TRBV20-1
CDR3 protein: CSARDVTGGYGYTF
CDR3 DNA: TGCAGTGCTAGAGATGTAACAGGGGGGTATGGCTACACCTTC

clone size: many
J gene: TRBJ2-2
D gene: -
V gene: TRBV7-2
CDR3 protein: CASSYDRNTGELFF
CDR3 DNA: TGTGCCAGCAGCTATGACAGGAACACCGGGGAGCTGTTTTTT

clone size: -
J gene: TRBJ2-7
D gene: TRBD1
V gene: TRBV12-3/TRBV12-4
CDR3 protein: CASSLRDRLGYEQYF
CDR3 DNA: TGTGCCAGCAGTTTAAGGGACAGACTGGGCTACGAGCAGTACTTC

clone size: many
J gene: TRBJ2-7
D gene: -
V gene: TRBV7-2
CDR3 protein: CASSLDWGEQYF
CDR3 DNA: TGTGCCAGCAGCTTAGACTGGGGGGAGCAGTACTTC

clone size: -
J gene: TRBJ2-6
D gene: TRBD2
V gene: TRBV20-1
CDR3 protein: CSASIAGGPGANVLTF
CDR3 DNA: TGCAGTGCTAGTATCGCGGGGGGGCCTGGGGCCAACGTCCTGACTTTC

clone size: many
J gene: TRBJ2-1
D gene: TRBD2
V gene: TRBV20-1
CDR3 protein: CSAAMRGAGGYYNEQFF
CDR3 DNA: TGCAGTGCGGCGATGAGGGGAGCGGGGGGGTATTACAATGAGCAGTTCTTC

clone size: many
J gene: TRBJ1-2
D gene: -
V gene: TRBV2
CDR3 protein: CASSLPGREVGPPANYGYTF
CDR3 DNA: TGTGCCTCCTCACTTCCGGGCAGAGAGGTTGGGCCGCCGGCTAACTATGGCTACACCTTC

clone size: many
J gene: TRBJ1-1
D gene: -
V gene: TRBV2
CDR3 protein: CASSIEGMNTEAFF
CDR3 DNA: TGTGCCAGCAGTATTGAAGGCATGAACACTGAAGCTTTCTTT

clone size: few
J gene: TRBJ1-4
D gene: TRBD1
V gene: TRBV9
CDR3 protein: CASSVAGQRDRGQLFF
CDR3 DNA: TGTGCCAGCAGCGTAGCTGGCCAGAGGGACAGGGGCCAACTGTTTTTT

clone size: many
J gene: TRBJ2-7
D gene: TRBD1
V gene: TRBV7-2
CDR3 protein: CASSLGQGAYEQYF
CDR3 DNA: TGTGCCAGCAGCTTAGGCCAGGGGGCCTACGAGCAGTACTTC

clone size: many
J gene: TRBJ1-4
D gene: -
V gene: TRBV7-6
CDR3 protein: CASSSTRDVGATNEKLFF
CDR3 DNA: TGTGCCAGCAGCTCCACTCGGGACGTAGGAGCAACTAATGAAAAACTGTTTTTT

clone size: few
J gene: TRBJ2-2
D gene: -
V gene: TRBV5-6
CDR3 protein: CASSPRDLNTGELFF
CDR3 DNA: TGTGCCAGCAGCCCTCGGGACTTGAACACCGGGGAGCTGTTTTTT

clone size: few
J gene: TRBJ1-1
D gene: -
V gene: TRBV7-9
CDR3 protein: CASSAGVSTEAFF
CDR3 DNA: TGTGCCAGCAGCGCGGGGGTGAGCACTGAAGCTTTCTTT

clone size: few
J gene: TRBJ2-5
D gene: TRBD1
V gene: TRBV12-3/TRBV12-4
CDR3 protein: CASSFSGTGRKETQYF
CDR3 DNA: TGTGCCAGCAGTTTTTCCGGGACAGGGAGAAAAGAGACCCAGTACTTC

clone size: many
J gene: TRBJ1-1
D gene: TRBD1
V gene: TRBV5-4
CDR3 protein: CASSFYVSSGGTEAFF
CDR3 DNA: TGTGCCAGCAGCTTCTACGTCTCGTCAGGGGGTACTGAAGCTTTCTTT

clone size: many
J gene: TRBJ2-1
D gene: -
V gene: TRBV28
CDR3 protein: CASYKTSYNEQFF
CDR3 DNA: TGTGCCAGCTACAAAACCTCCTACAATGAGCAGTTCTTC

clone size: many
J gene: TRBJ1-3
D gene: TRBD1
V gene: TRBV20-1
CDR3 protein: CSASLRDRDRMGGNTIYF
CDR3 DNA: TGCAGTGCTAGTCTCCGGGACAGGGACCGGATGGGGGGAAACACCATATATTTT

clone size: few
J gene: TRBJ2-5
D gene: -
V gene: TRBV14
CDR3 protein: CASSQDHGTQYF
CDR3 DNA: TGTGCCAGCAGCCAAGATCACGGGACCCAGTACTTC

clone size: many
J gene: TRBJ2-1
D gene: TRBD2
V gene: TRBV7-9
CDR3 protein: CASSSQAGAINNEQFF
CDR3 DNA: TGTGCCAGCAGCTCCCAAGCGGGGGCCATCAACAATGAGCAGTTCTTC

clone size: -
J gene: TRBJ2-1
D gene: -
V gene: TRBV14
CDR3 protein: CASSPGGAWGNEQFF
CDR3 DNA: TGTGCCAGCAGCCCAGGAGGGGCGTGGGGGAATGAGCAGTTCTTC

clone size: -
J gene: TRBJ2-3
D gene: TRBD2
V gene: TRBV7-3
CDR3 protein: CASSSRTSGGASTQYF
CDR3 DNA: TGTGCCAGCAGCTCACGGACTAGCGGGGGGGCCAGCACGCAGTATTTT

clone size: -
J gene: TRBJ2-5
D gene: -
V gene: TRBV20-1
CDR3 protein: CSAPGSETQYF
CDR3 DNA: TGCAGTGCTCCGGGCTCAGAGACCCAGTACTTC

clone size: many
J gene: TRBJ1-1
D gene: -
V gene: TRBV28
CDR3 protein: CASSFEGRGTTEAFF
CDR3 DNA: TGTGCCAGCAGTTTCGAAGGGCGGGGGACCACTGAAGCTTTCTTT

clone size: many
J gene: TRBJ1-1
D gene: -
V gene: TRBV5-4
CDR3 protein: CASSPRDGLRRPHTEAFF
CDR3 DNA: TGTGCCAGCAGCCCTAGGGACGGTTTGAGGCGCCCCCACACTGAAGCTTTCTTT

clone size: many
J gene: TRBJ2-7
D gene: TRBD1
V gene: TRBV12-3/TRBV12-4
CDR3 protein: CASSLGQLTYEQYF
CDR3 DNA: TGTGCCAGCAGTTTGGGACAGCTTACCTACGAGCAGTACTTC

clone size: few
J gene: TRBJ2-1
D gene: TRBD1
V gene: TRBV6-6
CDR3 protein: CASSWTGAQEQFF
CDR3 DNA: TGTGCCAGCAGTTGGACAGGGGCGCAGGAGCAGTTCTTC

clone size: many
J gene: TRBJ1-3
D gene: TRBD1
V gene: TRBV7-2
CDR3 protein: CASSFGTGSGNTIYF
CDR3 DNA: TGTGCCAGCAGCTTCGGGACAGGATCTGGAAACACCATATATTTT